Below are 29 T cell receptor beta chains sequenced from a single sample in a study of cytomegalovirus exposure and HLA in healthy donors. The primer mix had 60 Vbeta and 13 Jbeta primers. The protocol was immunoSEQ multiplex PCR, while the TCRdb copy is restricted to in-frame clones and leaves out a portion. In all, the sample yields more than 75,000 clones. The sample consisted of PBMCs. Receptor source: a man in his fifties in good health and CMV-seropositive.

The CDR3 region has the DNA TGTGCCTGGAGTATACAGATCCAGACCGACAATGAGCAGTTCTTC. Translated: CAWSIQIQTDNEQFF. The V call is TRBV30, the J call TRBJ2-1; D remains ambiguous. CDR3 size: 15 residues. The germline V gene has CDR1 GTSNPN and CDR2 SVGIG (reference sequence). The ends were cut back, 2 bases at V and 5 bases at J, with 16 bases in the middle.

The chain couples TRBV10-3 to TRBJ2-1; a possible D gene is TRBD1 (6 bases). The V gene lost 5 bases and the J gene lost 8 bases, with 22 bases spanning the gap. There are 16 residues in the CDR3. Germline values: CDR1 ENHRY, CDR2 SYGVKD. CDR3: CAISSSGVLRDHEQFF. The CDR3 DNA is TGTGCCATCAGTTCCTCAGGGGTCCTTCGGGACCATGAGCAGTTCTTC.

The chain is built from TRBV28 and TRBJ2-1; possible D gene TRBD2, 7 bases. CDR1 is MDHEN and CDR2 is SYDVKM in the germline V gene. Trimming stripped 6 bases from V and 3 bases from J, with 18 bases between. This CDR3 comprises 16 residues. Written as DNA, the CDR3 is TGTGCCAGCAGCCTTAAGGGGGGGACATACTACAATGAGCAGTTCTTC. Its translation is CASSLKGGTYYNEQFF.

CDR3 bases: TGTGCCAGCAGCGTCGACAGGCGAGGGTCTGAAGCTTTCTTT. Protein product: CASSVDRRGSEAFF. The chain is built from TRBV6-5 and TRBJ1-1; a possible D gene is TRBD1 (6 bases). V was shortened by 6 bases and J by 6 bases, with 17 bases between the two germline ends. The CDR3 covers 14 residues. Per germline, CDR1 MNHEY and CDR2 SVGAGI.

The chain uses TRBV27 and TRBJ1-2; D not certain. The CDR3 loop spans 14 amino acids. Germline-derived CDR1 and CDR2 are MNHEY and SMNVEV (reference sequence). V was trimmed by 4 bases and J by 0 bases, leaving 9 bases between them. The CDR3 DNA sequence: TGTGCCAGCAGTTCTCGTGCGGCTAACTATGGCTACACCTTC. Its protein product is CASSSRAANYGYTF.

The chain joins TRBV29-1 to TRBJ1-1; the D gene is possibly TRBD1 (5 bases). This CDR3 spans 13 amino acids. V lost 6 bases to trimming and J lost 6 bases, with 17 bases between them. Per the germline V gene, CDR1 is SQVTM and CDR2 is ANQGSEA. The CDR3 nucleotides read TGCAGCGTCCGCGGGGGAGCAGGCGCTGAAGCTTTCTTT. It codes for CSVRGGAGAEAFF.

The rearrangement joins TRBV5-6 to TRBJ2-7, with 10 bases identical to TRBD1. The V gene's germline CDR1 is SGHDT and CDR2 YYEEEE. V lost 4 bases, J lost 7 bases, and 8 bases stayed unmatched. This CDR3 is built from 14 residues. The CDR3 bases are TGTGCCAGCAGCCTGGGACAGGGGAGGCGGGAGCAGTACTTC. It translates to CASSLGQGRREQYF.

The rearrangement uses TRBV18 and TRBJ2-1, with D possibly matching TRBD2 (6 bases). The CDR3 covers 12 residues. The V and J ends lost 5 bases and 9 bases respectively, with 11 bases between them. Germline loops: CDR1 KGHSH, CDR2 LQKENI. CDR3 nucleotides: TGTGCCAGCTCATCCGGGCGGGGTGAGCAGTTCTTC. This translates into CASSSGRGEQFF.

The gene calls are TRBV7-2 and TRBJ2-7, with TRBD1 identical over 8 bases. Germline assignment: CDR1 SGHTA and CDR2 FQGNSA. The V and J ends lost 5 bases and 3 bases, in that order; junction bases with no gene match: 9. The CDR3 totals 15 residues. CDR3 sequence reads: CASSHGTGFRYEQYV. CDR3 nucleotides: TGTGCCAGCAGCCACGGGACAGGTTTTCGCTACGAGCAGTACGTC.

The chain couples TRBV7-2 to TRBJ2-7; D possibly corresponds to TRBD2 (5 bases). The CDR3 is 15 amino acids. Trimming took off 3 bases at V and 0 bases at J, with 12 bases between the two ends. The germline V gene has CDR1 SGHTA and CDR2 FQGNSA. The CDR3 loop is CASSLTGISSYEQYF. The CDR3, as DNA: TGTGCCAGCAGCTTGACCGGGATCAGCTCCTACGAGCAGTACTTC.

V usage is TRBV7-9 and J usage is TRBJ2-6; 8 positions agree with TRBD2. V gave up 4 bases and J gave up 10 bases; unmatched junction bases: 9. The CDR3 is 15 residues long. Per germline, CDR1 SEHNR and CDR2 FQNEAQ (reference sequence). In nucleotides, the CDR3 is TGTGCCAGCAGCTGGGCCGGGGGGGCTACGAACGTCCTGACTTTC. This gives the protein CASSWAGGATNVLTF.

V and J are TRBV9 and TRBJ2-1; 8 nucleotides agree with TRBD2. Germline loops: CDR1 SGDLS, CDR2 YYNGEE. The CDR3 length is 15 residues. V trimming: 3 bases; J trimming: 10 bases; junction bases outside the gene matches: 12. The CDR3 DNA reads as TGTGCCAGCAGCGCCCTGACGGGAGGGCCCCGGGAGCAGTTCTTC. It codes for CASSALTGGPREQFF.

The rearrangement links TRBV5-1 to TRBJ2-1, with 13 bases that match TRBD2. CDR1 SGHRS and CDR2 YFSETQ come from the germline V gene. This CDR3 is 17 amino acids long. V shed 4 bases, J shed 8 bases, and the junction held 12 bases outside the gene matches. The CDR3 DNA reads as TGCGCCAGCAGCGTAGGACTAGCGGGAGTGAACGTCGATGAGCAGTTCTTC. Encoded protein: CASSVGLAGVNVDEQFF. The complete variable domain, with remaining parts taken from reference TRBV5-1 and TRBJ2-1, reads KAGVTQTPRYLIKTRGQQVTLSCSPISGHRSVSWYQQTPGQGLQFLFEYFSETQRNKGNFPGRFSGRQFSNSRSEMNVSTLELGDSALYLCASSVGLAGVNVDEQFFGPGTRLTVL.

The chain links TRBV25-1 to TRBJ1-1, with 8 bases lining up with TRBD1. CDR1 and CDR2 (germline): MGHDK, SYGVNS. The ends lost 3 bases at V and 0 bases at J; junction bases unmatched: 9. The CDR3 sequence is 17 residues long. The CDR3 DNA follows: TGTGCCAGCAGTGACGCTGGACAGGGCTCCATGAACACTGAAGCTTTCTTT. This gives the protein CASSDAGQGSMNTEAFF.

The rearrangement links TRBV30 to TRBJ2-1; 8 bases line up with TRBD2. This CDR3 comprises 14 residues. The junction had 9 bases not matched to a gene; V was cut back by 8 bases and J by 3 bases. The germline V gene encodes CDR1 GTSNPN and CDR2 SVGIG (reference sequence). CDR3 sequence: CAGSTSGHYNEQFF. The CDR3 DNA is TGTGCCGGCTCAACTAGCGGCCACTACAATGAGCAGTTCTTC.

This chain links TRBV7-9 with TRBJ2-3, with 7 bases fitting TRBD1. V was pared by 5 bases and J by 5 bases, with 10 bases of the junction left unmatched. Germline CDR1 reads SEHNR; CDR2 reads FQNEAQ (reference sequence). The CDR3 has 15 residues. This chain's CDR3 is CASSQGGWRIDTQYF. CDR3 nucleotides: TGTGCCAGCAGCCAAGGGGGCTGGCGGATAGATACGCAGTATTTT.

CDR3 sequence: CASSPHGLGETQYF. CDR3 bases: TGTGCCAGCAGTCCTCACGGACTAGGGGAAACCCAGTACTTC. This chain links TRBV28 with TRBJ2-5; TRBD2 matches at 7 bases. This CDR3 is built from 14 residues. CDR1 and CDR2 (germline): MDHEN, SYDVKM. Trimming removed 5 bases from V and 8 bases from J; junction bases left unmatched: 11.

The rearrangement uses TRBV6-6 and TRBJ2-2; TRBD2 might be the D (6 bases). The germline V and J ends were trimmed by 10 bases and 7 bases, with 13 bases remaining between them. CDR3 length: 12 amino acids. Germline-derived CDR1 and CDR2 are MNHNY and SVGAGI (reference sequence). The CDR3 loop reads CAMWRAGGELFF. Here the CDR3 DNA reads TGTGCCATGTGGAGGGCCGGCGGGGAGCTGTTTTTT.

This chain uses TRBV30 with TRBJ1-5; possibly TRBD1 for D (6 bases). The V end was cut by 3 bases, the J end by 4 bases, with 10 bases between. Germline V gives CDR1 GTSNPN, CDR2 SVGIG (reference sequence). This CDR3 comprises 13 residues. CDR3 DNA: TGTGCCTGGAGCGCTACAGGGAATCAGCCCCAGCATTTT. This codes for CAWSATGNQPQHF.

The chain recombines TRBV6-1 with TRBJ1-5; TRBD1 might be the D (5 bases). This CDR3 is built from 13 residues. The V and J ends lost 4 bases and 3 bases respectively, with 7 bases between them. The germline V gene has CDR1 MNHNS and CDR2 SASEGT. The CDR3 nucleotides are TGTGCCAGCAGTGGACAGTTCAATCAGCCCCAGCATTTT. Translated, it gives CASSGQFNQPQHF.

The chain uses TRBV11-3 and TRBJ1-4; D is perhaps TRBD1 (5 bases). With 5 bases removed from V and 5 bases from J, the gap between germline ends came to 15 bases. Germline lookup yields CDR1 SGHNT and CDR2 YENEEA. The CDR3 loop spans 15 amino acids. CDR3 nucleotide sequence: TGTGCCAGCAGCCTAGCGGGGGGGAAGAATGAAAAACTGTTTTTT. Translated: CASSLAGGKNEKLFF.

This chain joins TRBV4-3 and TRBJ2-2; 9 bases map to TRBD2. The CDR3 is 18 residues long. The V gene end was trimmed by 1 base and the J gene end by 3 bases; junction bases not matched to a gene: 9. The germline CDR1 and CDR2 sequences are LGHNA and YSLEER. For the CDR3, the DNA is TGCGCCAGCAGCCAAGTTGATGGGCTAGCGGGACACACCGGGGAGCTGTTTTTT. It translates to CASSQVDGLAGHTGELFF.

The rearrangement joins TRBV5-6 to TRBJ1-5; tentatively, D is TRBD1 (5 bases). This CDR3 spans 19 amino acids. The germline CDR1 and CDR2 sequences are SGHDT and YYEEEE. The V end lost 4 bases, the J end lost 3 bases, and 26 bases lay between the germline ends. As DNA, the CDR3 is TGTGCCAGCAGCAGCTCGGCAGGCGGGGGATTAATCTACAATCAGCCCCAGCATTTT. It encodes CASSSSAGGGLIYNQPQHF.

The chain uses TRBV6-1 and TRBJ2-3; maybe TRBD2 (5 bases). The V end lost 8 bases, the J end lost 3 bases, and 18 bases lay between the germline ends. Germline CDR1 is MNHNS and CDR2 is SASEGT. This CDR3 is 15 amino acids long. CDR3 residues: CASLLRGKGTDTQYF. The CDR3 DNA reads TGTGCCAGCCTCCTCCGAGGGAAAGGAACAGATACGCAGTATTTT.

The chain joins TRBV30 to TRBJ1-1; possibly TRBD1 for D (5 bases). This CDR3 region has 14 residues. In germline, CDR1 is GTSNPN, CDR2 SVGIG (reference sequence). Trimming cost V 5 bases and J 3 bases, with 16 bases left between them. CDR3 in DNA: TGTGCCTGGCAGGGTGAGGCTACGTACACTGAAGCTTTCTTT. Protein sequence: CAWQGEATYTEAFF.

On this clone itself: The same CDR3 can be traced to other DNA sequences in this sample. The chain couples TRBV19 to TRBJ1-5; D not certain. Trimming pared 3 bases from V and 3 bases from J, leaving 12 bases between. The germline V gene encodes CDR1 LNHDA and CDR2 SQIVND (reference sequence). The CDR3 is made up of 15 amino acids. CDR3 DNA: TGTGCCAGTAGTATGGGCGGGCTTCCCAATCAGCCCCAGCATTTT. It translates to CASSMGGLPNQPQHF. Complete variable domain (other parts from reference TRBV19 and TRBJ1-5): DGGITQSPKYLFRKEGQNVTLSCEQNLNHDAMYWYRQDPGQGLRLIYYSQIVNDFQKGDIAEGYSVSREKKESFPLTVTSAQKNPTAFYLCASSMGGLPNQPQHFGDGTRLSIL.

V and J are TRBV18 and TRBJ2-7; 11 bases map to TRBD1. V lost 2 bases to trimming and J lost 5 bases; unmatched junction nucleotides: 5. Per germline, CDR1 KGHSH and CDR2 LQKENI. The CDR3 is 15 amino acids. The CDR3 coding sequence is TGTGCCAGCTCACCATTACGGACAGGGGGCGACGAGCAGTACTTC. Amino acids: CASSPLRTGGDEQYF.

The J gene is TRBJ1-2, the V gene TRBV30; 7 bases map to TRBD1. The ends lost 3 bases at V and 4 bases at J; junction bases unmatched: 2. This CDR3 comprises 12 residues. Looked up from germline, CDR1 is GTSNPN and CDR2 is SVGIG (reference sequence). The CDR3 bases are TGTGCCTGGAGCGGGACAGTCTATGGCTACACCTTC. The encoded protein is CAWSGTVYGYTF.

The J gene is TRBJ2-7, the V gene TRBV7-9; 7 positions agree with TRBD1. From germline, CDR1 is SEHNR and CDR2 FQNEAQ (reference sequence). The J segment lost 6 bases and the V segment lost 4 bases, leaving 3 bases of the junction unmatched. This CDR3 contains 12 residues. CDR3 coding DNA: TGTGCCAGCAGCTCAAGGGGGCCCGAGCAGTACTTC. Translated, it gives CASSSRGPEQYF.